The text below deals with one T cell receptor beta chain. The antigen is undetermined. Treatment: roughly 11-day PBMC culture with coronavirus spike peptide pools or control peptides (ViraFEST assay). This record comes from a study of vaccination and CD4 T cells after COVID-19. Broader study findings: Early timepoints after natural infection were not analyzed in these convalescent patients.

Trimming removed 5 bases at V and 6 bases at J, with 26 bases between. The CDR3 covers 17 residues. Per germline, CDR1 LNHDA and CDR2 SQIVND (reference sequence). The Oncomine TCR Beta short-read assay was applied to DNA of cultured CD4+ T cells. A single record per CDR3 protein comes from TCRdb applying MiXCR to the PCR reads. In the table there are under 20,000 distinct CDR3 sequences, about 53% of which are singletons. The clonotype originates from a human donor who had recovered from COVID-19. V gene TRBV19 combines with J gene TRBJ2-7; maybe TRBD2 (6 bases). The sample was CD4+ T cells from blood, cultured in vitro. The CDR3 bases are TGTGCCAGTAGTGGTTACTCTGGAGGGGATCGTCTCGGCGAGCAGTACTTC. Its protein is CASSGYSGGDRLGEQYF.